What follows is one T cell receptor (beta chain) and its context. This CDR3 has 18 residues. Cohort placement rested on clinical history that participants reported themselves. Repertoires were generated with immunoSEQ multiplex PCR, while TCRdb's copy carries only in-frame clones and drops some. Of about 160,000 clones in the sample, about 80% were seen once. These data originate in a study of blood T cell repertoires in COVID-19. Study background: Acute and convalescent COVID-19 samples came from the United States, Italy and Spain.

The sequence was collected from a woman aged 55-75 years who had recovered from COVID-19. This chain links TRBV21-1 with TRBJ1-4; TRBD1, the table's D call, was not compared with the DNA. TRBV21-1 is marked as a pseudogene. The sample taken for sequencing was PBMCs or T cells enriched from blood (not recorded which). The CDR3: CASSKVGRGCNAGEKLFF. The CDR3 DNA sequence: TGTGCCAGCAGCAAAGTCGGCAGGGGGTGCAACGCAGGGGAAAAACTGTTTTTT.